Below are 18 T cell receptor beta chains sequenced from a single sample in a study of T cells in narcolepsy. Libraries were prepared by immunoSEQ multiplex PCR; TCRdb keeps only in-frame clonotypes and omits some of them. The repertoire holds about 33,000 clones, with less than 85% as singletons. What was sequenced was CD45RA- memory CD4+ T cells from PBMCs. The receptor source for this set is a human donor with narcolepsy.

This rearrangement joins TRBV7-3 to TRBJ1-4, with D possibly being TRBD1 (6 bases). This CDR3 comprises 14 residues. V shed 4 bases and J shed 8 bases, with 14 bases lying between them. Germline values: CDR1 SGHTA, CDR2 FQGTGA. DNA for the CDR3: TGTGCCAGCAGCTCCGACGGACAGAGGGAAAAACTGTTTTTT. Translation gives CASSSDGQREKLFF. The full variable domain, with the rest looked up from reference TRBV7-3 and TRBJ1-4, is GAGVSQTPSNKVTEKGKYVELRCDPISGHTALYWYRQSLGQGPEFLIYFQGTGAADDSGLPNDRFFAVRPEGSVSTLKIQRTERGDSAVYLCASSSDGQREKLFFGSGTQLSVL.

V and J are TRBV7-9 and TRBJ2-3, with 7 bases identical to TRBD1. Germline loops: CDR1 SEHNR, CDR2 FQNEAQ (reference sequence). J was trimmed by 1 base and V by 4 bases; bases with no gene match: 5. This CDR3 contains 15 residues. The CDR3 loop reads CASSYRQGGTDTQYF. The DNA for the CDR3 is TGTGCCAGCAGCTACCGACAGGGAGGCACAGATACGCAGTATTTT.

J is TRBJ1-6 and V is TRBV6-5; no clear D. Germline V gives CDR1 MNHEY, CDR2 SVGAGI. CDR3 length: 13 residues. The germline V and J ends were trimmed by 8 bases and 5 bases, with 10 bases remaining between them. The CDR3 nucleotides read TGTGCCAGCGTTGACAAAAATAATTCACCCCTCCACTTT. This gives the protein CASVDKNNSPLHF.

This rearrangement joins TRBV29-1 to TRBJ1-1; possibly TRBD1 for D (5 bases). With 5 bases removed from V and 5 bases from J, the gap between germline ends came to 21 bases. Looked up from germline, CDR1 is SQVTM and CDR2 is ANQGSEA. The CDR3 runs 15 residues. The CDR3 here is CSVINPSGGKTEAFF. The DNA of the CDR3 is TGCAGCGTTATTAACCCCTCGGGGGGAAAAACTGAAGCTTTCTTT.

DNA of the CDR3: TGTGCCAGCAGCAAGGACAGAATGTGGGGGGATCAGCCCCAGCATTTT. As protein: CASSKDRMWGDQPQHF. The genes are TRBV27 and TRBJ1-5, with a possible D match to TRBD1 (6 bases). CDR3 length: 16 amino acids. CDR1 and CDR2 (germline): MNHEY, SMNVEV (reference sequence). Trimming pared 6 bases from V and 5 bases from J, leaving 20 bases between.

A single count supports this clone. CDR3 sequence reads: CASSIDLDNYGYTF. CDR3 DNA sequence: TGTGCCAGTAGTATAGACCTCGACAATTATGGCTACACCTTC. The rearrangement joins TRBV19 to TRBJ1-2; D unresolved. The V end lost 0 bases, the J end lost 5 bases, and 10 bases lay between the germline ends. Germline loops: CDR1 LNHDA, CDR2 SQIVND (reference sequence). The CDR3 contains 14 residues.

The chain uses TRBV2 and TRBJ2-2; 9 positions agree with TRBD1. The J segment lost 5 bases and the V segment lost 2 bases, leaving 3 bases of the junction unmatched. CDR1 and CDR2 (germline): SNHLY, FYNNEI. The CDR3 loop spans 15 amino acids. The CDR3 DNA follows: TGTGCCAGCAGTGAACGGGGGACAGGGACCGGGGAGCTGTTTTTT. Encoded protein: CASSERGTGTGELFF. The full variable domain, rest sourced from reference TRBV2 and TRBJ2-2, is EPEVTQTPSHQVTQMGQEVILRCVPISNHLYFYWYRQILGQKVEFLVSFYNNEISEKSEIFDDQFSVERPDGSNFTLKIRSTKLEDSAMYFCASSERGTGTGELFFGEGSRLTVL.

Regarding this clone: Other DNA sequences in this specimen translate into the identical CDR3. The chain uses TRBV9 and TRBJ2-7; TRBD2 aligns across 9 bases. Germline CDR1 and CDR2: SGDLS and YYNGEE. Trimming at V came to 0 bases and at J to 6 bases, leaving 7 bases not matched to a gene. CDR3 length: 15 amino acids. CDR3 protein: CASSVGGGGASEQYF. CDR3 DNA sequence: TGTGCCAGCAGCGTAGGGGGCGGGGGGGCAAGCGAGCAGTACTTC.

The gene calls are TRBV9 and TRBJ1-3; TRBD1 matches 7 bases. The CDR3 runs to 16 residues. The V and J ends lost 4 bases and 1 base, in that order; junction bases with no gene match: 8. In germline, CDR1 is SGDLS, CDR2 YYNGEE. CDR3 coding DNA: TGTGCCAGCAGCCCAGGGACAGTTCTATCTGGAAACACCATATATTTT. As protein: CASSPGTVLSGNTIYF.

The rearrangement uses TRBV7-2 and TRBJ2-1; the D is unclear. The CDR3 has 16 amino acids. Trimming took 5 bases from V and 0 from J, leaving 14 bases between them. CDR1 and CDR2 from the germline V gene are SGHTA and FQGNSA. DNA of the CDR3: TGTGCCAGCAGCCGATATCATAGCAGCTCCTACAATGAGCAGTTCTTC. Protein product: CASSRYHSSSYNEQFF. The full variable domain, in which reference TRBV7-2 and TRBJ2-1 provide the parts outside the CDR3, is GAGVSQSPSNKVTEKGKDVELRCDPISGHTALYWYRQSLGQGLEFLIYFQGNSAPDKSGLPSDRFSAERTGGSVSTLTIQRTQQEDSAVYLCASSRYHSSSYNEQFFGPGTRLTVL.

The V and J genes are TRBV11-2 and TRBJ1-1; D is unclear. Trimming removed 2 bases from V and 3 bases from J, with 7 bases in between. CDR1 SGHAT and CDR2 FQNNGV come from the germline V gene. The CDR3 length is 13 residues. The CDR3 nucleotides read TGTGCCAGCAGCTTATCAGTGGACACTGAAGCTTTCTTT. It translates to CASSLSVDTEAFF.

The V and J genes are TRBV14 and TRBJ2-7; 13 positions agree with TRBD2. The J segment lost 0 bases and the V segment lost 3 bases, leaving 17 bases of the junction unmatched. The CDR3 has 21 residues. Germline V gene data show CDR1 as SGHDN and CDR2 as FVKESK. The CDR3, as DNA: TGTGCCAGCAGCCATCCGACTAGCGGGGGGCCGGCCGATCTAAGCTCCTACGAGCAGTACTTC. Translated: CASSHPTSGGPADLSSYEQYF.

This sequence joins TRBV20-1 and TRBJ2-1; D is possibly TRBD1 or TRBD2 (5 bases each). This CDR3 contains 11 residues. Germline assignment: CDR1 DFQATT and CDR2 SNEGSKA (reference sequence). V lost 5 bases to trimming and J lost 9 bases, with 11 bases between them. The CDR3 loop is CSAPGTTEQFF. The CDR3 region has the DNA TGCAGTGCTCCCGGGACCACTGAGCAGTTCTTC.

V is TRBV29-1 and J is TRBJ2-7; TRBD1 aligns across 7 bases. Germline V gene data show CDR1 as SQVTM and CDR2 as ANQGSEA. The CDR3 is 12 residues long. The J segment lost 4 bases and the V segment lost 1 base, leaving 1 base of the junction unmatched. CDR3 in DNA: TGCAGCGTTGAAGCGACAGGGTACGAGCAGTACTTC. Protein sequence: CSVEATGYEQYF.

The chain couples TRBV18 to TRBJ2-5; tentative D call: TRBD2 (6 bases). Germline CDR1 and CDR2: KGHSH and LQKENI. V shed 2 bases and J shed 2 bases, with 21 bases lying between them. The CDR3 loop spans 18 amino acids. Here the CDR3 DNA reads TGTGCCAGCTCACCATTCCCCGGAGCTGCGGGATCTCAAGAGACCCAGTACTTC. Translation: CASSPFPGAAGSQETQYF.

The chain uses TRBV4-1 and TRBJ1-2; no reliable D call. V lost 4 bases and J lost 8, with 14 bases in between. The CDR3 covers 13 residues. Germline CDR1 is MGHRA and CDR2 is YSYEKL. The CDR3 nucleotides read TGCGCCAGCAGCCCGTCGGCGAATTGGGGCTACACCTTC. It codes for CASSPSANWGYTF.

V gene TRBV5-1 combines with J gene TRBJ2-2, with TRBD1 matching over 9 bases. V trimming: 9 bases; J trimming: 6 bases; junction bases outside the gene matches: 18. The CDR3 length is 17 residues. Germline values: CDR1 SGHRS, CDR2 YFSETQ. This CDR3 is CATRKAPGQGVSGELFF. The CDR3 DNA is TGCGCCACCCGAAAAGCCCCGGGACAGGGAGTGTCCGGGGAGCTGTTTTTT. The full variable domain, with the rest looked up from reference TRBV5-1 and TRBJ2-2, is KAGVTQTPRYLIKTRGQQVTLSCSPISGHRSVSWYQQTPGQGLQFLFEYFSETQRNKGNFPGRFSGRQFSNSRSEMNVSTLELGDSALYLCATRKAPGQGVSGELFFGEGSRLTVL.

The chain combines TRBV6-6 with TRBJ1-5; tentative D call: TRBD1 (5 bases). Germline CDR1 is MNHNY and CDR2 is SVGAGI (reference sequence). The CDR3 runs to 13 residues. Between the trimmed V and J ends, which lost 8 bases and 2 bases, there was a span of 10 bases. The CDR3 loop reads CASSGRGNQPQHF. As DNA, the CDR3 is TGTGCCAGCTCGGGACGGGGCAATCAGCCCCAGCATTTT.